Below are 32 T cell receptor beta chains sequenced from a single sample in a study of blood T cell repertoires in COVID-19. Clones were read by immunoSEQ multiplex PCR, and TCRdb kept only the in-frame ones, dropping some. The table has around 76,000 clones, 80% seen once. What was sequenced was peripheral blood. The receptors shown here come from a man in his fifties or sixties with COVID-19, enrolled during active disease.

This clone was recorded a few times. Here the CDR3 DNA reads TGTGCCACCAGCAGGGACAGTGAAGCTTTCTTT. Protein product: CATSRDSEAFF. The V gene is TRBV15, the J gene TRBJ1-1, with D maybe TRBD1 (6 bases). V lost 3 bases, J lost 7 bases, and 6 bases lay in between. This CDR3 contains 11 residues. Germline V gene data show CDR1 as LNHNV and CDR2 as YYDKDF (reference sequence).

The genes are TRBV28 and TRBJ2-7; D not resolved. The length of the CDR3 is 12 residues. V gave up 6 bases and J gave up 2 bases, with 8 bases separating them. Germline loops: CDR1 MDHEN, CDR2 SYDVKM. CDR3 in DNA: TGTGCCAGCAGCCCCCCAACCTACGAGCAGTACTTC. It specifies CASSPPTYEQYF.

V usage is TRBV20-1 and J usage is TRBJ1-2; D ambiguous. Germline CDR1 reads DFQATT; CDR2 reads SNEGSKA (reference sequence). Trimming took 3 bases from V and 2 from J, leaving 7 bases between them. This CDR3 is 12 amino acids long. This chain's CDR3 is CSASLGNYGYTF. CDR3 sequence (DNA): TGCAGTGCTAGTCTCGGGAACTATGGCTACACCTTC.

This clone was observed once. DNA for the CDR3: TGTGCCAGTAGTACCCAGGGGGATGGCTACACCTTC. The encoded protein is CASSTQGDGYTF. The chain uses TRBV19 and TRBJ1-2; the match to TRBD1 covers 7 bases. V shed 4 bases, J shed 6 bases, and the junction held 2 bases outside the gene matches. Germline assignment: CDR1 LNHDA and CDR2 SQIVND (reference sequence). The CDR3 spans 12 residues.

This chain links TRBV20-1 with TRBJ2-1; TRBD2 matches at 8 bases. V was clipped by 3 bases and J by 3 bases; unmatched bases: 10. The germline gives CDR1 DFQATT, CDR2 SNEGSKA (reference sequence). The CDR3 contains 16 residues. DNA of the CDR3: TGCAGTGCTAGTCCACTGACTAGCGCGATCTACAATGAGCAGTTCTTC. Encoded protein: CSASPLTSAIYNEQFF.

V is TRBV28 and J is TRBJ1-1, with a tentative D call TRBD1 (5 bases). Germline lookup yields CDR1 MDHEN and CDR2 SYDVKM. The CDR3 runs 17 residues. The V end was cut by 5 bases, the J end by 0 bases, with 19 bases between. The CDR3 region has the DNA TGTGCCAGCAGTGCCCACGGGGGGAGGAGAATGAACACTGAAGCTTTCTTT. Translating it yields CASSAHGGRRMNTEAFF.

The chain links TRBV21-1 to TRBJ2-1; the table assigns TRBD1, which was not confirmed against the DNA. TRBV21-1 is an annotated pseudogene. The CDR3 consists of 17 residues. The CDR3, as DNA: TGTGCCAGCAGCAAAGTATTTCGTGGACAGGGGTACAATGAGCAGTTCTTC. Its protein product is CASSKVFRGQGYNEQFF.

V and J are TRBV9 and TRBJ1-4; 11 nucleotides align to TRBD1. CDR1 and CDR2 from the germline V gene are SGDLS and YYNGEE. The CDR3 covers 15 residues. V lost 4 bases, J lost 7 bases, and 6 bases stayed unmatched. In DNA, the CDR3 is TGTGCCAGCAGCCCCGGGACAGGGGGTAGTGAAAAACTGTTTTTT. Its translation: CASSPGTGGSEKLFF.

The rearrangement joins TRBV19 to TRBJ2-4; TRBD2 matches at 9 bases. Germline V CDR1 and CDR2: LNHDA, SQIVND (reference sequence). The CDR3 covers 14 residues. J gave up 8 bases and V 6 bases, and 8 bases lay outside the gene matches. CDR3 amino acids: CASSRGTSNYIQYF. CDR3 DNA: TGTGCCAGTAGCCGCGGGACTAGCAATTACATTCAGTACTTC.

In its sample, this clone was seen a few times. The V and J genes are TRBV28 and TRBJ1-5, with a possible D match to TRBD1 (6 bases). The CDR3 has 15 residues. Germline CDR1 MDHEN, CDR2 SYDVKM. V shed 5 bases and J shed 3 bases, with 14 bases lying between them. The CDR3 bases are TGTGCCAGCAGTCCTCCGGGACAATCCAATCAGCCCCAGCATTTT. As protein: CASSPPGQSNQPQHF.

V gene TRBV4-2 combines with J gene TRBJ2-7; the D gene is possibly TRBD1 (6 bases). Germline-derived CDR1 and CDR2 are LGHNA and YNFKEQ. The CDR3 is 16 residues long. Trimming shortened V by 3 bases and J by 0 bases, and 15 bases separated the two germline ends. The CDR3 reads CASSHPGTFSSYEQYF. CDR3 in DNA: TGTGCCAGCAGCCACCCCGGGACATTTAGCTCCTACGAGCAGTACTTC.

V and J are TRBV6-5 and TRBJ1-1; D not resolved. CDR1 is MNHEY, CDR2 SVGAGI, per germline. The CDR3 contains 15 residues. Trimming took off 5 bases at V and 1 base at J, with 14 bases between the two ends. CDR3 sequence (DNA): TGTGCCAGCAGTAGAACCCAGTCCCGGAACACTGAAGCTTTCTTT. Amino acid sequence: CASSRTQSRNTEAFF.

This clone appeared a single time. The chain recombines TRBV27 with TRBJ1-4, with TRBD1 matching over 11 bases. The germline V gene has CDR1 MNHEY and CDR2 SMNVEV (reference sequence). This CDR3 has 17 amino acids. V lost 4 bases and J lost 6; bases outside the gene matches: 10. CDR3 in amino acids: CASSSGQGAIGYEKLFF. In DNA, the CDR3 is TGTGCCAGCAGTTCCGGACAGGGGGCCATTGGATATGAAAAACTGTTTTTT.

CDR3 loop: CASSPGLAGTNYNEQFF. The CDR3 DNA follows: TGTGCCAGCAGCCCCGGACTAGCGGGAACTAACTACAATGAGCAGTTCTTC. The V gene is TRBV14, the J gene TRBJ2-1, with 12 bases lining up with TRBD2. This CDR3 contains 17 residues. CDR1 and CDR2 (germline): SGHDN, FVKESK. With V trimmed by 4 bases and J by 3 bases, 7 bases remained unmatched.

Note on this clone: This specimen includes other DNA sequences encoding the same CDR3. V is TRBV24-1 and J is TRBJ2-1; D remains unclear. The germline gives CDR1 KGHDR, CDR2 SFDVKD. The CDR3 runs 12 residues. V lost 2 bases, J lost 6 bases, and 4 bases lay in between. Written as DNA, the CDR3 is TGTGCCACCAGTGATTATCGCAATGAGCAGTTCTTC. Translation: CATSDYRNEQFF.

The chain has TRBV28 and TRBJ1-5, with no clear D. The germline CDR1 and CDR2 sequences are MDHEN and SYDVKM. This CDR3 region has 13 residues. Trimming stripped 3 bases from V and 7 bases from J, with 10 bases between. For the CDR3, the DNA is TGTGCCAGCAGTTTGAGGGTAGGGCAGCCCCAGCATTTT. Amino acid sequence: CASSLRVGQPQHF.

The V call is TRBV6-2 or TRBV6-3, the J call TRBJ2-5; 8 positions match TRBD2. The CDR3 covers 14 residues. Trimming cost V 2 bases and J 3 bases; bases outside gene matches: 2. Germline CDR1 reads MNHEY; CDR2 reads SVGEGT. The CDR3 region has the DNA TGTGCCAGCAGTTACGGACTAGCCAAAGAGACCCAGTACTTC. The encoded protein is CASSYGLAKETQYF.

This sequence joins TRBV5-1 and TRBJ2-3, with 10 nucleotides matching TRBD1. The trim removed 3 bases at V and 4 bases at J, leaving 8 bases unmatched. There are 16 residues in the CDR3. Germline CDR1 reads SGHRS; CDR2 reads YFSETQ. The CDR3 bases are TGCGCCAGCAGCTACACCGGGACAGGGGTGGCAGATACGCAGTATTTT. This translates into CASSYTGTGVADTQYF. Filled out from reference TRBV5-1 and TRBJ2-3, the complete variable domain reads KAGVTQTPRYLIKTRGQQVTLSCSPISGHRSVSWYQQTPGQGLQFLFEYFSETQRNKGNFPGRFSGRQFSNSRSEMNVSTLELGDSALYLCASSYTGTGVADTQYFGPGTRLTVL.

The genes are TRBV4-2 and TRBJ2-3; TRBD1 is a possible D gene (5 bases). The V end was cut by 1 base, the J end by 2 bases, with 7 bases between. Germline CDR1 is LGHNA and CDR2 is YNFKEQ. The CDR3 runs 14 residues. CDR3 residues: CASSQGQYTDTQYF. The CDR3 region has the DNA TGTGCCAGCAGCCAAGGACAGTACACAGATACGCAGTATTTT.

This clone was counted a few times. This chain joins TRBV11-2 and TRBJ1-1, with D unresolved. Germline lookup yields CDR1 SGHAT and CDR2 FQNNGV. This CDR3 spans 16 amino acids. Trimming left V 0 bases short and J 1 base short, with 12 bases between. The CDR3 region is CASSLEIDTRNTEAFF. CDR3 nucleotide sequence: TGTGCCAGCAGCTTAGAGATTGACACTAGGAACACTGAAGCTTTCTTT.

The genes are TRBV30 and TRBJ2-7; D is perhaps TRBD1 (6 bases). This CDR3 spans 13 amino acids. Trimming removed 7 bases from V and 1 base from J, with 14 bases in between. From germline, CDR1 is GTSNPN and CDR2 SVGIG (reference sequence). CDR3 in DNA: TGTGCCTCCAGCAGGGGAGATTCCTACGAGCAGTACTTC. Translation: CASSRGDSYEQYF.

The chain combines TRBV21-1 with TRBJ2-2; the table's D call TRBD2 went unverified against the DNA. TRBV21-1 is termed a pseudogene. CDR3 length: 16 amino acids. CDR3 loop: CASSKRREGNTGELFF. The CDR3 DNA reads TGTGCCAGCAGCAAAAGACGTGAGGGGAACACCGGGGAGCTGTTTTTT.

This rearrangement joins TRBV6-1 to TRBJ2-5, with D possibly matching TRBD1 (5 bases). The CDR3 covers 16 residues. Deletions cut 3 bases from V and 5 bases from J, with 19 bases between. Germline-derived CDR1 and CDR2 are MNHNS and SASEGT. In DNA form, the CDR3 reads TGTGCCAGCAGTGACGACAGACTTTCCTCAGGGGAGACCCAGTACTTC. This codes for CASSDDRLSSGETQYF.

The J gene is TRBJ2-3, the V gene TRBV3-1 (or the pseudogene TRBV3-2); a weak D match, TRBD2 (6 bases). Germline V gives CDR1 LGHDT, CDR2 YNNKEL (reference sequence). V was cut by 4 bases and J by 10 bases, with 18 bases left in between. The CDR3 loop spans 14 amino acids. The CDR3 DNA sequence: TGTGCCAGCAGCCTAGCTGTCGGGAGTTCGCCGCAGTATTTT. Amino acids: CASSLAVGSSPQYF.

The chain has TRBV2 and TRBJ1-1; a possible D gene is TRBD1 (5 bases). The germline V gene encodes CDR1 SNHLY and CDR2 FYNNEI. The ends were cut back, 6 bases at V and 0 bases at J, with 14 bases in the middle. This CDR3 is 15 amino acids long. The CDR3 is CASSKQARLNTEAFF. CDR3 DNA: TGTGCCAGCAGCAAACAGGCCAGGCTGAACACTGAAGCTTTCTTT.

This clone was picked up a small number of times. Other DNA variants within this sample encode the same CDR3. The genes are TRBV5-4 and TRBJ2-3; weak D call: TRBD2 (5 bases). The germline V gene has CDR1 SGHNT and CDR2 YYREEE (reference sequence). V was pared by 2 bases and J by 1 base, with 5 bases between. The CDR3 is 13 amino acids. CDR3 nucleotides: TGTGCCAGCAGCTTTAGCGGCACAGATACGCAGTATTTT. Its protein is CASSFSGTDTQYF.

With regard to this clone: This specimen includes other DNA sequences encoding the same CDR3. The chain combines TRBV7-3 with TRBJ2-5; maybe TRBD2 (7 bases). The CDR3 totals 13 residues. V was trimmed by 5 bases and J by 5 bases, leaving 12 bases between them. Germline V CDR1 and CDR2: SGHTA, FQGTGA. DNA of the CDR3: TGTGCCAGCAGCCAACAGGGAGGGGAGACCCAGTACTTC. It is translated as CASSQQGGETQYF.

The genes are TRBV6-5 and TRBJ2-2, with unresolved D. Trimming removed 5 bases from V and 9 bases from J, with 19 bases in between. This CDR3 contains 15 residues. Looked up from germline, CDR1 is MNHEY and CDR2 is SVGAGI. CDR3 sequence reads: CASSTSVDGVRELFF. DNA for the CDR3: TGTGCCAGCAGTACCTCCGTTGATGGAGTACGGGAGCTGTTTTTT.

V gene TRBV13 combines with J gene TRBJ2-6; 8 nucleotides match TRBD1. This CDR3 contains 17 residues. Germline-derived CDR1 and CDR2 are PRHDT and FYEKMQ (reference sequence). The trim removed 5 bases at V and 4 bases at J, leaving 10 bases unmatched. CDR3 DNA: TGTGCCAGCAGCCCTTGGACAGGGACGGGGGGGGCCAACGTCCTGACTTTC. Translation: CASSPWTGTGGANVLTF.

The CDR3 region is CASSRPGGEQYF. CDR3 nucleotide sequence: TGTGCCAGCAGCAGACCAGGGGGCGAGCAGTACTTC. The V call is TRBV2, the J call TRBJ2-7, with 7 bases matching TRBD1. The V segment lost 6 bases and the J segment 6 bases; nucleotides outside the gene matches: 5. This CDR3 contains 12 residues. Per germline, CDR1 SNHLY and CDR2 FYNNEI.

This CDR3 reads CASSSSTALETQYF. CDR3 bases: TGTGCCAGCAGCTCCAGTACAGCTCTGGAGACCCAGTACTTC. J is TRBJ2-5 and V is TRBV7-2; D is ambiguous. CDR3 length equals 14 residues. CDR1 and CDR2 (germline): SGHTA, FQGNSA. With 4 bases removed from V and 5 bases from J, the gap between germline ends came to 14 bases.

This chain connects TRBV6-1 to TRBJ1-2; D gene unclear. CDR1 and CDR2 from the germline V gene are MNHNS and SASEGT. This CDR3 is 13 amino acids long. V lost 4 bases, J lost 2 bases, and 8 bases lay in between. In DNA, the CDR3 is TGTGCCAGCAGTGTAGCCATCAACTATGGCTACACCTTC. Translation gives CASSVAINYGYTF.